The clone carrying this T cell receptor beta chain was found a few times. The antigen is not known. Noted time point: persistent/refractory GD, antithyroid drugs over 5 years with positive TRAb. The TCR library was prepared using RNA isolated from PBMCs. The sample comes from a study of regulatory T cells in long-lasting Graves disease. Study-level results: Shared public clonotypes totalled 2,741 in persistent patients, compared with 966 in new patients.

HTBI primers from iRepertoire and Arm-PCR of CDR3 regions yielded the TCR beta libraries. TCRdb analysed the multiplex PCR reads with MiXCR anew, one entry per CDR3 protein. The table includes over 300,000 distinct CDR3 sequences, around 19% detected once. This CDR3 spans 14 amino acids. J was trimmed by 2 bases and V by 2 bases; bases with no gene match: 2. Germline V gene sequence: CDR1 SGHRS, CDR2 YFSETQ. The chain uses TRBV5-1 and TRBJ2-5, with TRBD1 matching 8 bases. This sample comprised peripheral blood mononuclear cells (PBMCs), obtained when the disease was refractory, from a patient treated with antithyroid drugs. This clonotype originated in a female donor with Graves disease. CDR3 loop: CASSLTGGQETQYF. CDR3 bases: TGCGCCAGCAGCTTAACAGGGGGACAAGAGACCCAGTACTTC.